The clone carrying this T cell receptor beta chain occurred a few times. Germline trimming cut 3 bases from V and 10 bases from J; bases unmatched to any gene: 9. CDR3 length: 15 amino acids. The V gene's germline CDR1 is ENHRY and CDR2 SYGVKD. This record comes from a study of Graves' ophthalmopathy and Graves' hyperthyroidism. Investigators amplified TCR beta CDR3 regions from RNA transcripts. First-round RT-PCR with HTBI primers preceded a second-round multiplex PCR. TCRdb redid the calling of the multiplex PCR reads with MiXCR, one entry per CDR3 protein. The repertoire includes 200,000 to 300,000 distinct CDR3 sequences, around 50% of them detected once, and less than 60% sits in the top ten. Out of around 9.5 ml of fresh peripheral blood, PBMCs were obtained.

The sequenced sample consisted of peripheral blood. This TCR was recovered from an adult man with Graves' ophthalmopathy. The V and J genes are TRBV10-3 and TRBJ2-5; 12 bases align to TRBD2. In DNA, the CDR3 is TGTGCCATCAGTGAATCCTTGACTAGCGGGGGCAACCAGTACTTC. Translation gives CAISESLTSGGNQYF.